This is a list of T cell receptor beta chains from one sample in a study of a mutant IDH1 vaccine in newly diagnosed glioma. What these receptors recognize is not known. The protocol was immunoSEQ multiplex PCR, while the TCRdb copy is restricted to in-frame clones and leaves out a portion. The table records more than 50,000 clones, 75% to 90% of them present only once. Sequenced here: PBMCs, sampled from a glioma patient whose treatment included an IDH1 peptide vaccine. The receptors originated from a man between 40 and 49 years old with glioma. Each CDR3 is given with its conserved first and last residue. A D gene is named only where the DNA matches it firmly. Clone size is shown for a subset of rows, as once, few, many or a class of expanded clone.

abundance,j_gene,d_gene,v_gene,CDR3nt,CDR3aa
.,TRBJ2-3,TRBD2,TRBV2,TGTGCCAGCAGAGCACTCCCGGCGGGGGCAGATACGCAGTATTTT,CASRALPAGADTQYF
.,TRBJ2-3,.,TRBV10-3,TGTGCCATCAGTGAAACACAGGGTACAGATACGCAGTATTTT,CAISETQGTDTQYF
.,TRBJ1-1,.,TRBV4-2,TGTGCCAGCAGCCAAGGACGGCAGGGTTTTGGGGATACTGAAGCTTTCTTT,CASSQGRQGFGDTEAFF
.,TRBJ1-1,.,TRBV5-1,TGCGCCAGCAGGCCTACCATCGGAGGGTCGGGAACTGAAGCTTTCTTT,CASRPTIGGSGTEAFF
once,TRBJ2-7,.,TRBV7-9,TGTGCCAGCAGCCCTAGAATGGGGGCGGGCATCAGCTCCTACGAGCAGTACTTC,CASSPRMGAGISSYEQYF
.,TRBJ2-5,.,TRBV9,TGTGCCAGCAGCGTAGATGCGGGGCTAGAGACCCAGTACTTC,CASSVDAGLETQYF
.,TRBJ1-4,.,TRBV19,TGTGCCAGTAGTATAGTCACAGGCGGTGTTAATGAAAAACTGTTTTTT,CASSIVTGGVNEKLFF
.,TRBJ1-2,.,TRBV28,TGTGCCAGCAGTTCGGGGGTGCAGGGGAGGGGCTACACCTTC,CASSSGVQGRGYTF
.,TRBJ1-2,.,TRBV30,TGTGCCTGGGAGGGGTGGGGAGTAGGTGGCTACACCTTC,CAWEGWGVGGYTF
.,TRBJ2-3,TRBD1,TRBV10-1,TGCGCCAGCAGTTTGTTTAGGGACAGGGGGCGAAGAGATACGCAGTATTTT,CASSLFRDRGRRDTQYF
.,TRBJ1-2,TRBD1,TRBV18,TGTGCCAGCTCACCAGACAGGGACTACGGCTACACCTTC,CASSPDRDYGYTF
.,TRBJ2-3,.,TRBV6-5,TGTGCCAGCATGAGCACTTACTCCACAGATACGCAGTATTTT,CASMSTYSTDTQYF
.,TRBJ2-1,TRBD2,TRBV10-3,TGTGCCATCAGCCCCGGGACTAGCGGGAGCTCCTACAATGAGCAGTTCTTC,CAISPGTSGSSYNEQFF
.,TRBJ1-4,TRBD1,TRBV2,TGTGCCAGCAGGGATGACCGGGACAGGGGTACCAGGAAACTGTTTTTT,CASRDDRDRGTRKLFF
.,TRBJ2-7,TRBD1,TRBV5-6,TGTGCCAGCAGCTCCGGGACAGGGGCCTCCTACGAGCAGTACTTC,CASSSGTGASYEQYF
.,TRBJ2-3,.,TRBV11-2,TGTGCCAGCAGCTTTACAGGCGCAGATACGCAGTATTTT,CASSFTGADTQYF
.,TRBJ1-4,.,TRBV30,TGTGCCTGGAGGAAACTGAGGGGGGCAAATGAAAAACTGTTTTTT,CAWRKLRGANEKLFF
once,TRBJ1-2,.,TRBV18,TGTGCCAGCTCACAACCTGGCTCCCAGGGGCACTATGGCTACACCTTC,CASSQPGSQGHYGYTF
few,TRBJ1-3,.,TRBV2,TGTGCCAGCAGTGAAGTCTACTCTGGAAACACCATATATTTT,CASSEVYSGNTIYF
.,TRBJ1-2,.,TRBV4-1,TGCGCCAGCAGCCTATTTCAAGGACAGCCCGGGAAGGGCTACACCTTC,CASSLFQGQPGKGYTF
.,TRBJ2-1,.,TRBV28,TGTGCCAGCAGTTTACAGACCAGCGGGCAGTTCTTC,CASSLQTSGQFF
.,TRBJ1-3,TRBD1,TRBV19,TGTGCCAGTAGTGTCGGACAGGGTTTCTCTGGAAACACCATATATTTT,CASSVGQGFSGNTIYF
.,TRBJ1-1,TRBD1,TRBV6-1,TGTGCCAGCAGCCCCTGGGACAGGGGGAGCACTGAAGCTTTCTTT,CASSPWDRGSTEAFF
.,TRBJ2-7,.,TRBV7-2,TGTGCCAGCAGCTTTCAAAGCGGCCGCTACGAGCAGTACTTC,CASSFQSGRYEQYF
.,TRBJ1-1,TRBD1,TRBV7-9,TGTGCCAGCAGCCCACAGGGGAGCACTGAAGCTTTCTTT,CASSPQGSTEAFF
.,TRBJ1-2,.,TRBV9,TGTGCCAGCAGCGTAGGAAATGGGGACTTATGGGGGTACACCTTC,CASSVGNGDLWGYTF
.,TRBJ1-5,.,TRBV2,TGTGCCAGCGGAGACGATCAGCCCCAGCATTTT,CASGDDQPQHF
.,TRBJ1-2,TRBD1,TRBV7-8,TGTGCCAGCAGCCCTAGGAGGGGGCGAAGTGGCTACACCTTC,CASSPRRGRSGYTF
once,TRBJ2-5,TRBD2,TRBV7-2,TGTGCCAGCAGGACTAGCGGGAGTACGGGAGAGACCCAGTACTTC,CASRTSGSTGETQYF
.,TRBJ1-4,.,TRBV28,TGTGCCAGCAGTTTAATTGAACCAACTAATGAAAAACTGTTTTTT,CASSLIEPTNEKLFF